This TCR beta chain was recovered during a study of cytomegalovirus exposure and HLA in healthy donors. Study results and limitations: One cluster of highly shared sequence variants probably arose as a sequencing artifact.

In the case of this clone: The antigen is not known.

Per germline, CDR1 SGHNT and CDR2 YYREEE (reference sequence). The CDR3 consists of 17 residues. V shed 2 bases, J shed 0 bases, and the junction held 8 bases outside the gene matches. Researchers ran the PCR with 60 Vbeta and 13 Jbeta primers. TCRdb's copy holds only in-frame clones and misses some; the assay was immunoSEQ multiplex PCR. The sample has some 110,000 clones; around 74% are singletons. The gene calls are TRBV5-4 and TRBJ2-5; 9 nucleotides agree with TRBD2. The sample taken for sequencing was PBMCs. The sequence came from a man aged 30-40 years in good health and CMV-seropositive. As DNA, the CDR3 is TGTGCCAGCAGCTTCGGGCTAGCGGGGTTCTACCAAGAGACCCAGTACTTC. Protein product: CASSFGLAGFYQETQYF.